Listed here are 27 T cell receptor beta chains from one sample, sequenced in a study of shared clonotypes between healthy human individuals. CD45RO-negative cells were positively selected for CCR7, leaving out terminally differentiated effector memory CD45RA+ cells. Clones were sequenced by immunoSEQ multiplex PCR, and TCRdb holds only the in-frame ones, with some missing. The repertoire holds hundreds of thousands of clones, 96% seen once, with less than 0.13% in the top ten. Sequencing was carried out using naive CD8+ T cells sorted from blood. These receptors were taken from a woman in her 30s in good health.

The genes are TRBV19 and TRBJ2-1; 9 nucleotides align to TRBD1. The CDR3 loop spans 16 amino acids. V was pared by 2 bases and J by 8 bases, with 10 bases of the junction left unmatched. Germline loops: CDR1 LNHDA, CDR2 SQIVND (reference sequence). CDR3 bases: TGTGCCAGTAGTATACCGGGGACAGGGTTTTGGGATGAGCAGTTCTTC. Protein: CASSIPGTGFWDEQFF. The full variable domain, in which reference TRBV19 and TRBJ2-1 provide the parts outside the CDR3, is DGGITQSPKYLFRKEGQNVTLSCEQNLNHDAMYWYRQDPGQGLRLIYYSQIVNDFQKGDIAEGYSVSREKKESFPLTVTSAQKNPTAFYLCASSIPGTGFWDEQFFGPGTRLTVL.

The CDR3 region has the DNA TGTGCCAGCAGTTTTAGGCCAGGGGGCTACGAGCAGTACTTC. Protein product: CASSFRPGGYEQYF. The chain joins TRBV27 to TRBJ2-7; TRBD1 aligns across 7 bases. This CDR3 comprises 14 residues. Germline assignment: CDR1 MNHEY and CDR2 SMNVEV (reference sequence). The trim removed 3 bases at V and 3 bases at J, leaving 5 bases unmatched.

This chain links TRBV19 with TRBJ2-7, with a possible D match to TRBD1 (6 bases). Germline-derived CDR1 and CDR2 are LNHDA and SQIVND (reference sequence). V was trimmed by 10 bases and J by 5 bases, leaving 12 bases between them. The CDR3 is 11 residues long. In DNA, the CDR3 is TGTGCCACCAGGGGATCGGACGAGCAGTACTTC. It codes for CATRGSDEQYF.

The chain couples TRBV28 to TRBJ2-3, with 13 bases fitting TRBD2. Trimming removed 6 bases from V and 1 base from J; junction bases left unmatched: 13. CDR1 MDHEN and CDR2 SYDVKM come from the germline V gene. The CDR3 runs 19 residues. The CDR3 bases are TGTGCCAGCAGCAAGCCGAGGACTAGCGGGAGAGGTCGCACAGATACGCAGTATTTT. It specifies CASSKPRTSGRGRTDTQYF.

The DNA of the CDR3 is TGCGCCAGCAGCCAAGATTCGTCAGAGACCCAGTACTTC. Translation: CASSQDSSETQYF. The chain joins TRBV4-1 to TRBJ2-5; D is uncertain. V lost 0 bases and J 4 bases, leaving 6 bases between the germline ends. The CDR3 length is 13 residues. CDR1 is MGHRA and CDR2 is YSYEKL in the germline V gene.

The V and J genes are TRBV7-6 and TRBJ2-7; 9 positions match TRBD2. V gave up 5 bases and J gave up 5 bases; unmatched junction bases: 4. The CDR3 spans 13 residues. Germline V gene data show CDR1 as SGHVS and CDR2 as FNYEAQ. The CDR3, as DNA: TGTGCCAGCAGCCCACTAGCGGGTGACGAGCAGTACTTC. Translated: CASSPLAGDEQYF.

This chain uses TRBV14 with TRBJ2-3, with no clear D. From germline, CDR1 is SGHDN and CDR2 FVKESK. Trimming cost V 1 base and J 10 bases, with 15 bases left between them. CDR3 length: 14 amino acids. This CDR3 reads CASSQGSFPRAQYF. The CDR3 DNA sequence: TGTGCCAGCAGCCAAGGGTCGTTCCCCCGGGCGCAGTATTTT.

This chain links TRBV3-1 (or the pseudogene TRBV3-2) with TRBJ1-2, with D uncertain. This CDR3 contains 9 residues. Trimming took off 4 bases at V and 12 bases at J, with 6 bases between the two ends. Germline CDR1 and CDR2: LGHDT and YNNKEL (reference sequence). The CDR3 nucleotides read TGTGCCAGCAGCCCCCCTCACACCTTC. It is translated as CASSPPHTF.

The chain links TRBV7-9 to TRBJ2-1, with 9 bases that match TRBD2. Unmatched junction bases numbered 3, after V lost 3 bases and J lost 6 bases. The CDR3 loop spans 14 amino acids. Looked up from germline, CDR1 is SEHNR and CDR2 is FQNEAQ (reference sequence). The CDR3 spells CASSFGGRANEQFF. The CDR3 DNA sequence: TGTGCCAGCAGCTTTGGCGGGAGGGCCAATGAGCAGTTCTTC. The whole variable domain, remainder taken from reference TRBV7-9 and TRBJ2-1, is DTGVSQNPRHKITKRGQNVTFRCDPISEHNRLYWYRQTLGQGPEFLTYFQNEAQLEKSRLLSDRFSAERPKGSFSTLEIQRTEQGDSAMYLCASSFGGRANEQFFGPGTRLTVL.

This rearrangement joins TRBV28 to TRBJ1-3, with TRBD1 matching 8 bases. The CDR3 loop spans 16 amino acids. J lost 1 base, V lost 4 bases, and 6 bases had no gene match. Germline V lookup: CDR1 MDHEN, CDR2 SYDVKM. Here the CDR3 DNA reads TGTGCCAGCAGTTCCCTGGACAGGGTATCTGGAAACACCATATATTTT. Its translation is CASSSLDRVSGNTIYF.

This rearrangement joins TRBV27 to TRBJ2-1, with TRBD2 matching over 13 bases. Germline V gives CDR1 MNHEY, CDR2 SMNVEV (reference sequence). Unmatched junction bases numbered 1, after V lost 0 bases and J lost 8 bases. The length of the CDR3 is 15 residues. CDR3 sequence: CASSLSTSGRDEQFF. The DNA of the CDR3 is TGTGCCAGCAGTTTATCAACTAGCGGGAGGGATGAGCAGTTCTTC.

This sequence joins TRBV29-1 and TRBJ2-3; D is uncertain. Germline CDR1 SQVTM, CDR2 ANQGSEA. The germline V and J ends were trimmed by 3 bases and 4 bases, with 11 bases remaining between them. CDR3 size: 13 residues. The CDR3 region is CSVDLPLSDTQYF. CDR3 DNA: TGCAGCGTTGACTTACCCTTATCAGATACGCAGTATTTT.

This clone was seen a few times. The chain couples TRBV5-1 to TRBJ2-7, with a weak D call TRBD1 (6 bases). CDR3 size: 15 residues. Per the germline V gene, CDR1 is SGHRS and CDR2 is YFSETQ. V lost 0 bases and J 3 bases, leaving 13 bases between the germline ends. CDR3 bases: TGCGCCAGCAGCTTGGATATGGACAGAGTCTACGAGCAGTACTTC. This translates into CASSLDMDRVYEQYF.

J is TRBJ2-1 and V is TRBV4-1, with 10 bases aligning to TRBD2. CDR3 length: 18 residues. The V and J ends lost 0 bases and 8 bases, in that order; junction bases with no gene match: 13. Germline CDR1 is MGHRA and CDR2 is YSYEKL. The CDR3 spells CASSQDIESVAGGDEQFF. Here the CDR3 DNA reads TGCGCCAGCAGCCAAGATATTGAGTCGGTAGCGGGAGGCGATGAGCAGTTCTTC.

This sequence joins TRBV13 and TRBJ1-3; the match to TRBD1 covers 10 bases. The V gene end was trimmed by 5 bases and the J gene end by 7 bases; junction bases not matched to a gene: 8. Germline V lookup: CDR1 PRHDT, CDR2 FYEKMQ (reference sequence). The CDR3 extends over 15 amino acids. This CDR3 reads CASSHEGQGGNTIYF. The CDR3 nucleotides are TGTGCCAGCAGCCATGAAGGACAGGGGGGGAACACCATATATTTT.

As DNA, the CDR3 is TGTGCCAGCAGCTTACCGGGCGACATGAACACTGAAGCTTTCTTT. Translated: CASSLPGDMNTEAFF. The chain carries TRBV7-8 and TRBJ1-1; D is undetermined. The CDR3 is made up of 15 amino acids. Germline V gene lookup returns CDR1 SGHVS and CDR2 FQNEAQ. V lost 2 bases, J lost 0 bases, and 10 bases lay in between.

V usage is TRBV29-1 and J usage is TRBJ2-7; D call uncertain. The CDR3 contains 13 residues. Per the germline V gene, CDR1 is SQVTM and CDR2 is ANQGSEA. Trimming left V 7 bases short and J 1 base short, with 14 bases between. CDR3 amino acids: CSARIADSYEQYF. The CDR3 bases are TGCAGCGCCAGAATAGCTGATTCCTACGAGCAGTACTTC.

This clone was counted only a few times. The rearrangement joins TRBV14 to TRBJ2-1; a possible D gene is TRBD1 (6 bases). The length of the CDR3 is 15 residues. Deletions cut 0 bases from V and 6 bases from J, with 12 bases between. Germline CDR1 is SGHDN and CDR2 is FVKESK. CDR3 sequence (DNA): TGTGCCAGCAGCCAAGACACAGGGTATTTCAATGAGCAGTTCTTC. This gives the protein CASSQDTGYFNEQFF.

Of note for this clone: Other DNA sequences of this sample code for an identical CDR3. The chain links TRBV28 to TRBJ2-7, with a tentative D call TRBD2 (5 bases). The V end lost 3 bases, the J end lost 1 base, and 10 bases lay between the germline ends. CDR3 length: 14 amino acids. Looked up from germline, CDR1 is MDHEN and CDR2 is SYDVKM. The CDR3 coding sequence is TGTGCCAGCAGTTTTCTCAGCGGATCCTACGAGCAGTACTTC. Amino acid sequence: CASSFLSGSYEQYF.

The chain has TRBV6-5 and TRBJ2-5; no reliable D call. V was trimmed by 6 bases and J by 4 bases, leaving 15 bases between them. CDR1 and CDR2 from the germline V gene are MNHEY and SVGAGI. The CDR3 spans 14 residues. The CDR3 region is CASSLSGSRETQYF. CDR3 nucleotide sequence: TGTGCCAGCAGCCTAAGTGGGTCAAGAGAGACCCAGTACTTC.

V is TRBV27 and J is TRBJ2-1, with 10 positions matching TRBD2. The germline CDR1 and CDR2 sequences are MNHEY and SMNVEV (reference sequence). This CDR3 comprises 17 residues. J gave up 10 bases and V 5 bases, and 17 bases lay outside the gene matches. This CDR3 reads CASSDYSSSGSWIEQFF. DNA for the CDR3: TGTGCCAGCAGTGACTACTCGTCTAGCGGGAGTTGGATCGAGCAGTTCTTC.

The chain uses TRBV2 and TRBJ2-7, with TRBD2 matching over 13 bases. The trim removed 2 bases at V and 7 bases at J, leaving 8 bases unmatched. Germline lookup yields CDR1 SNHLY and CDR2 FYNNEI. This CDR3 spans 16 amino acids. The CDR3 nucleotides are TGTGCCAGCAGTGAACCCCGGACTAGCGGGAGAGGGGAGCAGTACTTC. It yields the protein CASSEPRTSGRGEQYF.

This chain joins TRBV28 and TRBJ1-1; no reliable D call. The germline V gene has CDR1 MDHEN and CDR2 SYDVKM. V was cut by 5 bases and J by 1 base, with 14 bases left in between. The CDR3 covers 15 residues. The CDR3 sequence is CASSPTPRTNTEAFF. The CDR3 coding sequence is TGTGCCAGCAGTCCGACCCCCAGGACGAACACTGAAGCTTTCTTT.

The genes are TRBV27 and TRBJ2-3; 8 positions agree with TRBD2. CDR1 MNHEY and CDR2 SMNVEV come from the germline V gene (reference sequence). The CDR3 is 15 amino acids. After removal of 5 bases from V and 2 bases from J, the junction contained 6 bases not matched to a gene. The CDR3 DNA follows: TGTGCCAGCAGTCTAGCGGGCCCCAACACAGATACGCAGTATTTT. Amino acid sequence: CASSLAGPNTDTQYF.

V is TRBV2 and J is TRBJ2-7; TRBD2 matches 10 bases. CDR3 length: 16 residues. CDR1 and CDR2 from the germline V gene are SNHLY and FYNNEI. V was clipped by 2 bases and J by 4 bases; unmatched bases: 8. CDR3 nucleotide sequence: TGTGCCAGCAGTGAATACGGGACTAGCGAGAGTTACGAGCAGTACTTC. It is translated as CASSEYGTSESYEQYF. The full variable domain, with the rest looked up from reference TRBV2 and TRBJ2-7, is EPEVTQTPSHQVTQMGQEVILRCVPISNHLYFYWYRQILGQKVEFLVSFYNNEISEKSEIFDDQFSVERPDGSNFTLKIRSTKLEDSAMYFCASSEYGTSESYEQYFGPGTRLTVT.

This rearrangement joins TRBV6-5 to TRBJ1-2, with TRBD1 matching 7 bases. The ends lost 5 bases at V and 4 bases at J; junction bases unmatched: 10. The CDR3 totals 15 residues. The germline gives CDR1 MNHEY, CDR2 SVGAGI. This CDR3 reads CASSLLTGTVYGYTF. The DNA for the CDR3 is TGTGCCAGCAGTCTCCTCACCGGGACAGTCTATGGCTACACCTTC.

The CDR3 coding sequence is TGTGCCAGCAGATACTTCGGGGGTACGAGCACAGATACGCAGTATTTT. Translating it yields CASRYFGGTSTDTQYF. This chain links TRBV28 with TRBJ2-3; TRBD2 is a possible D gene (6 bases). CDR1 is MDHEN and CDR2 is SYDVKM in the germline V gene. V lost 6 bases to trimming and J lost 0 bases, with 16 bases between them. The CDR3 loop spans 16 amino acids.